This T cell receptor beta chain was sequenced during a study of T cell responses to AZD1222 COVID-19 vaccine. Many counts were recorded for this clone. Its target is not known. Broader study findings: Increased Spike-specific TCR breadth and depth were observed after two AZD1222 doses.

Germline-derived CDR1 and CDR2 are LGHNA and YNFKEQ. With V trimmed by 1 base and J by 3 bases, 10 bases remained unmatched. The CDR3 contains 17 residues. Produced via immunoSEQ multiplex PCR; TCRdb's table is partial and in-frame only. Among approximately 130,000 clones, around 80% were seen once, and the ten largest hold about a quarter. The sample consisted of peripheral blood, taken 28 days after the second AZD1222 dose. The origin of this receptor is an adult who received the AZD1222 COVID-19 vaccine. The rearrangement links TRBV4-2 to TRBJ2-3; 7 bases match TRBD2. The CDR3 loop reads CASSQAGGGFGTDTQYF. The CDR3 DNA reads as TGTGCCAGCAGCCAAGCGGGGGGAGGTTTTGGGACAGATACGCAGTATTTT.